This TCR beta chain originates from a study of CXCR3-negative and CXCR3-positive naive CD8 T cells. Notes on the study in general: Memory cells diverged, while naive CXCR3-positive and CXCR3-negative cells had similar TRBV-TRBJ usage.

TRB cDNA was prepared as libraries by UMI-labeled 5' RACE. Reanalyzing the 5' RACE reads, TCRdb keeps one entry per CDR3 protein, without DNA. With 43,000 or so distinct CDR3 sequences in the sample, the ten largest clones hold 1.6%. Regarding this clonotype: As yet, its antigen is unknown.

This CDR3 is 14 amino acids long. This clonotype originated in a human donor in good health. Some clones in this sample may be carry-over from other donors' samples. The chain recombines TRBV21-1 with TRBJ2-3. TRBV21-1 is a known pseudogene. The sequencing input was naive CXCR3- CD8+ T cells from blood. Indicated subset: CD45RO-CCR7+CD27+CD95- naive CD8+ T cells lacking CXCR3 (TNR3-). The CDR3 here is CASSHRMRTDTQYF.